This T cell receptor (beta chain) was found in a study of siplizumab effects on memory and regulatory T cells. Overall study findings and caveats: A mean of about 69% of mappable alloreactive CD4+ clones were Treg-derived with siplizumab, compared with around 26% in controls. Proliferating Tregs in siplizumab cultures were never verified as suppressive. To unstimulated subsets, only a minor fraction of alloreactive clones could be mapped.

Looked up from germline, CDR1 is MDHEN and CDR2 is SYDVKM. Losses at the gene ends were 1 base for V and 5 bases for J; bases not matched to a gene: 5. The CDR3 consists of 17 residues. This clone was recorded once. The target antigen is unknown. Profiling relied on immunoSEQ multiplex PCR, and the TCRdb table lists in-frame clones only, not all of them. The sample shows 80,000 to 130,000 clones, roughly 92% of them seen only once. This TCR was recovered from a human donor in good health. Sequences were obtained from Tregs sorted from blood. The chain combines TRBV28 with TRBJ2-1, with 13 bases identical to TRBD2. The CDR3 loop is CASSLSLGTSGNNEQFF. DNA of the CDR3: TGTGCCAGCAGTTTATCGTTGGGGACTAGCGGGAACAATGAGCAGTTCTTC.